This T cell receptor (beta chain) was recovered during a study of blood T cell repertoires in COVID-19. Libraries were prepared by immunoSEQ multiplex PCR; TCRdb keeps only in-frame clonotypes and omits some of them. The table lists approximately 300,000 clones, around 89% of them singletons. The length of the CDR3 is 11 residues. Germline V gives CDR1 MNHNS, CDR2 SASEGT. V was pared by 3 bases and J by 8 bases, with 7 bases between. The V gene is TRBV6-1, the J gene TRBJ1-1; no definite D call. This clonotype originated in a woman aged 50 to 65 with active or convalescent COVID-19. Sequenced sample: peripheral blood. The CDR3 reads CASSEFGEAFF. The CDR3 DNA sequence: TGTGCCAGCAGTGAGTTCGGGGAAGCTTTCTTT.